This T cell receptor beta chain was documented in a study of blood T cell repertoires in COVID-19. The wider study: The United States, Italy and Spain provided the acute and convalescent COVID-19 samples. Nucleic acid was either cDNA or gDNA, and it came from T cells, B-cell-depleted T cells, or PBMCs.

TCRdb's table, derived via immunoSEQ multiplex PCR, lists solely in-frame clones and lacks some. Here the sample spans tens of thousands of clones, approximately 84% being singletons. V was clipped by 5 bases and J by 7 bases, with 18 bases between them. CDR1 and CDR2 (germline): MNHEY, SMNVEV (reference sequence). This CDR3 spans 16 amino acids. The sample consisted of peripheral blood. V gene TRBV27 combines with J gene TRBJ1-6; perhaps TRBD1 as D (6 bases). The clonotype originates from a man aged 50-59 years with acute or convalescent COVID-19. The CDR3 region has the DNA TGTGCCAGCAGTATGGGGGCAGGGTTTAGGAATTCACCCCTCCACTTT. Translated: CASSMGAGFRNSPLHF.